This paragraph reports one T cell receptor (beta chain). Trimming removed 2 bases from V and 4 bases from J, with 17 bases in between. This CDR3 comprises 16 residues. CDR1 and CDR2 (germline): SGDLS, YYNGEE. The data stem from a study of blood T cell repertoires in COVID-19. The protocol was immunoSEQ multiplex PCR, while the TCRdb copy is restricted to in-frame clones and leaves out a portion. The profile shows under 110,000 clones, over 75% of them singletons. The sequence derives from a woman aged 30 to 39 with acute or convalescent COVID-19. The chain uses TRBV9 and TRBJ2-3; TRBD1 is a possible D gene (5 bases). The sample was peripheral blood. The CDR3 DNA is TGTGCCAGCAGCGTGTGGTTAGGGGCAGTCTCAGATACGCAGTATTTT. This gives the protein CASSVWLGAVSDTQYF.